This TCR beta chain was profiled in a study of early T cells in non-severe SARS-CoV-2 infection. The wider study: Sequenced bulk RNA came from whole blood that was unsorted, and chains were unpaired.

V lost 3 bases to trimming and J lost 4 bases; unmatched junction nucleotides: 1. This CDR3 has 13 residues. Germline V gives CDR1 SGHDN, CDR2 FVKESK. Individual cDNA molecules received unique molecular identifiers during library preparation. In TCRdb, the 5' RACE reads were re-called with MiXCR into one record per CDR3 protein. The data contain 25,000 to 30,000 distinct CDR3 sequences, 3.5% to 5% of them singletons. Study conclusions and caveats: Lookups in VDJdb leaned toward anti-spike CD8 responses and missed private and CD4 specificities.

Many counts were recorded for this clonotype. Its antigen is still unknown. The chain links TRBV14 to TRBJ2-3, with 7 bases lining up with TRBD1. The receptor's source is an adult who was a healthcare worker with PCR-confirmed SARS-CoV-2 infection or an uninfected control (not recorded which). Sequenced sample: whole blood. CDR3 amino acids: CASSHTGADTQYF. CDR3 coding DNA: TGTGCCAGCAGCCATACAGGGGCAGATACGCAGTATTTT.